The rows below give T cell receptor beta chains drawn from one sample of a study of cytomegalovirus exposure and HLA in healthy donors. Libraries were prepared by immunoSEQ multiplex PCR; TCRdb keeps only in-frame clonotypes and omits some of them. This table holds 120,000 or so clones, less than 80% found once. Sequences were obtained from PBMCs. These receptors came from a woman between 45 and 65 years old in good health and CMV-seropositive. CDR3s include the opening cysteine and the closing phenylalanine or tryptophan. D genes are given only for firm matches. Clone size appears in some rows only: once, few, many, or a class for an expanded clone.

v_gene: TRBV13
len: 15
abundance: .
j_gene: TRBJ1-5
d_gene: .
CDR3aa: CASSIRGASNQPQHF
CDR3nt: TGTGCCAGCAGCATTCGCGGGGCCAGCAATCAGCCCCAGCATTTT

v_gene: TRBV18
len: 14
abundance: .
j_gene: TRBJ2-5
d_gene: .
CDR3aa: CASSPGGVRGTQYF
CDR3nt: TGTGCCAGCTCACCAGGAGGGGTACGTGGGACCCAGTACTTC

v_gene: TRBV7-2
len: 15
abundance: few
j_gene: TRBJ1-5
d_gene: TRBD1
CDR3aa: CASSLSGTVNQPQHF
CDR3nt: TGTGCCAGCAGCTTGTCCGGGACAGTCAATCAGCCCCAGCATTTT

v_gene: TRBV19
len: 16
abundance: .
j_gene: TRBJ2-7
d_gene: TRBD1
CDR3aa: CASSIGRQGARNEQYF
CDR3nt: TGTGCCAGTAGTATAGGACGACAGGGGGCGAGAAACGAGCAGTACTTC

v_gene: TRBV6-4
len: 13
abundance: .
j_gene: TRBJ2-2
d_gene: .
CDR3aa: CASSDGTTGELFF
CDR3nt: TGTGCCAGCAGTGACGGGACTACCGGGGAGCTGTTTTTT

v_gene: TRBV4-1
len: 16
abundance: .
j_gene: TRBJ2-5
d_gene: TRBD2
CDR3aa: CASSQGTSGGQETQYF
CDR3nt: TGCGCCAGCAGCCAAGGGACTAGCGGGGGCCAAGAGACCCAGTACTTC

v_gene: TRBV28
len: 13
abundance: .
j_gene: TRBJ2-7
d_gene: TRBD2
CDR3aa: CASSFNEREGEYF
CDR3nt: TGTGCCAGCAGTTTTAACGAGCGGGAGGGCGAGTACTTC

v_gene: TRBV5-6
len: 14
abundance: .
j_gene: TRBJ2-3
d_gene: TRBD2
CDR3aa: CASSISGGWDTQYF
CDR3nt: TGTGCCAGCAGCATTAGCGGGGGATGGGATACGCAGTATTTT

v_gene: TRBV4-3
len: 16
abundance: .
j_gene: TRBJ2-7
d_gene: .
CDR3aa: CASSQASWDKSYEQYF
CDR3nt: TGCGCCAGCAGCCAAGCATCCTGGGACAAAAGTTACGAGCAGTACTTC

v_gene: TRBV6-6
len: 16
abundance: few
j_gene: TRBJ1-4
d_gene: .
CDR3aa: CASSYSPPGSNEKLFF
CDR3nt: TGTGCCAGCAGTTACTCCCCGCCAGGATCTAATGAAAAACTGTTTTTT

v_gene: TRBV9
len: 15
abundance: .
j_gene: TRBJ2-2
d_gene: .
CDR3aa: CASSGPAVQTGELFF
CDR3nt: TGTGCCAGCAGCGGCCCAGCGGTTCAAACCGGGGAGCTGTTTTTT

v_gene: TRBV4-3
len: 16
abundance: few
j_gene: TRBJ1-4
d_gene: .
CDR3aa: CASSQDAGAYAEKLFF
CDR3nt: TGCGCCAGCAGCCAAGATGCAGGGGCGTATGCCGAAAAACTGTTTTTT

v_gene: TRBV5-1
len: 14
abundance: .
j_gene: TRBJ2-1
d_gene: TRBD2
CDR3aa: CASSSGGPNNEQFF
CDR3nt: TGCGCCAGCAGTAGCGGGGGCCCCAACAATGAGCAGTTCTTC

v_gene: TRBV4-1
len: 14
abundance: .
j_gene: TRBJ1-2
d_gene: .
CDR3aa: CASSQEWQGIGYTF
CDR3nt: TGCGCCAGCAGCCAAGAATGGCAGGGTATAGGCTACACCTTC

v_gene: TRBV19
len: 15
abundance: .
j_gene: TRBJ1-5
d_gene: .
CDR3aa: CARTGWGYSNQPQHF
CDR3nt: TGTGCCAGGACAGGATGGGGGTATAGCAATCAGCCCCAGCATTTT

v_gene: TRBV27
len: 14
abundance: .
j_gene: TRBJ1-5
d_gene: TRBD1
CDR3aa: CASSTGASNQPQHF
CDR3nt: TGTGCCAGCAGCACAGGGGCAAGCAATCAGCCCCAGCATTTT

v_gene: TRBV10-3
len: 14
abundance: .
j_gene: TRBJ2-1
d_gene: .
CDR3aa: CAISDQVGGNEQFF
CDR3nt: TGTGCCATCAGTGATCAAGTCGGGGGCAATGAGCAGTTCTTC

v_gene: TRBV10-3
len: 13
abundance: .
j_gene: TRBJ2-7
d_gene: TRBD1
CDR3aa: CAINGQGNYEQYF
CDR3nt: TGTGCCATCAATGGACAGGGTAATTACGAGCAGTACTTC

v_gene: TRBV6-6
len: 13
abundance: .
j_gene: TRBJ2-7
d_gene: .
CDR3aa: CATSRTPSYEQYF
CDR3nt: TGTGCCACCTCCCGGACACCGAGCTACGAGCAGTACTTC

v_gene: TRBV5-1
len: 14
abundance: .
j_gene: TRBJ1-1
d_gene: .
CDR3aa: CASSLGEAVAEAFF
CDR3nt: TGCGCCAGCAGCTTGGGAGAGGCGGTCGCTGAAGCTTTCTTT

v_gene: TRBV7-2
len: 16
abundance: .
j_gene: TRBJ1-2
d_gene: .
CDR3aa: CASSLAPLTGLNGYTF
CDR3nt: TGTGCCAGCAGCTTAGCGCCCCTAACAGGGCTTAATGGCTACACCTTC

v_gene: TRBV4-3
len: 18
abundance: .
j_gene: TRBJ2-3
d_gene: TRBD2
CDR3aa: CASSHGGDRGGAADTQYF
CDR3nt: TGCGCCAGCAGCCATGGGGGAGACCGCGGGGGGGCCGCAGATACGCAGTATTTT

v_gene: TRBV10-2
len: 12
abundance: .
j_gene: TRBJ2-7
d_gene: .
CDR3aa: CASSEQGIEQYF
CDR3nt: TGCGCCAGCAGTGAGCAGGGAATCGAGCAGTACTTC

v_gene: TRBV11-2
len: 14
abundance: .
j_gene: TRBJ1-1
d_gene: .
CDR3aa: CASSLEVPRTEAFF
CDR3nt: TGTGCCAGCAGCTTAGAAGTACCCAGGACTGAAGCTTTCTTT

v_gene: TRBV30
len: 14
abundance: .
j_gene: TRBJ1-4
d_gene: TRBD1
CDR3aa: CAWSLTGAREKLFF
CDR3nt: TGTGCCTGGAGTCTTACAGGGGCAAGGGAAAAACTGTTTTTT

v_gene: TRBV5-1
len: 14
abundance: .
j_gene: TRBJ2-3
d_gene: .
CDR3aa: CASSLGGDTDTQYF
CDR3nt: TGCGCCAGCAGCTTGGGTGGAGATACAGATACGCAGTATTTT

v_gene: TRBV14
len: 15
abundance: .
j_gene: TRBJ1-2
d_gene: TRBD1
CDR3aa: CASSQDNRGWYGYTF
CDR3nt: TGTGCCAGCAGCCAAGATAACAGGGGCTGGTATGGCTACACCTTC

v_gene: TRBV29-1
len: 14
abundance: once
j_gene: TRBJ2-1
d_gene: .
CDR3aa: CSVEDRSRYNEQFF
CDR3nt: TGCAGCGTTGAAGATCGCTCCAGGTATAATGAGCAGTTCTTC

v_gene: TRBV11-2
len: 14
abundance: .
j_gene: TRBJ1-2
d_gene: .
CDR3aa: CASSFLHPMYGYTF
CDR3nt: TGTGCCAGCAGCTTTTTACATCCGATGTATGGCTACACCTTC

v_gene: TRBV5-4
len: 14
abundance: .
j_gene: TRBJ1-2
d_gene: .
CDR3aa: CASSLQGLRYGYTF
CDR3nt: TGTGCCAGCAGCTTGCAGGGACTCCGCTATGGCTACACCTTC

v_gene: TRBV5-1
len: 13
abundance: .
j_gene: TRBJ2-7
d_gene: .
CDR3aa: CASSLDSVYEQYF
CDR3nt: TGCGCCAGCAGCTTGGACAGTGTCTACGAGCAGTACTTC

v_gene: TRBV29-1
len: 13
abundance: .
j_gene: TRBJ2-3
d_gene: .
CDR3aa: CSVELQGPDTQYF
CDR3nt: TGCAGCGTTGAACTACAGGGACCAGATACGCAGTATTTT

v_gene: TRBV5-4
len: 13
abundance: .
j_gene: TRBJ1-2
d_gene: .
CDR3aa: CASSFKGNYGYTF
CDR3nt: TGTGCCAGCAGCTTTAAGGGGAACTATGGCTACACCTTC

v_gene: TRBV7-6
len: 18
abundance: .
j_gene: TRBJ2-3
d_gene: TRBD2
CDR3aa: CASSRGLAGPSSTDTQYF
CDR3nt: TGTGCCAGCAGCCGCGGACTAGCGGGACCTTCTAGCACAGATACGCAGTATTTT

v_gene: TRBV4-3
len: 19
abundance: .
j_gene: TRBJ1-2
d_gene: TRBD1
CDR3aa: CASSQVQGDRRLPYYGYTF
CDR3nt: TGCGCCAGCAGCCAAGTCCAAGGGGACAGGAGATTACCCTACTATGGCTACACCTTC

v_gene: TRBV28
len: 15
abundance: once
j_gene: TRBJ2-7
d_gene: TRBD1
CDR3aa: CASRHQGQGAGEQYF
CDR3nt: TGTGCCAGCAGACACCAGGGACAGGGGGCTGGCGAGCAGTACTTC

v_gene: TRBV6-5
len: 15
abundance: .
j_gene: TRBJ2-7
d_gene: TRBD1
CDR3aa: CASSGQGALEYEQYF
CDR3nt: TGTGCCAGCAGTGGACAGGGGGCGTTAGAATACGAGCAGTACTTC

v_gene: TRBV29-1
len: 14
abundance: .
j_gene: TRBJ2-3
d_gene: .
CDR3aa: CSVVGQSSTDTQYF
CDR3nt: TGCAGCGTTGTCGGACAGTCTAGCACAGATACGCAGTATTTT

v_gene: TRBV19
len: 14
abundance: .
j_gene: TRBJ1-4
d_gene: TRBD1
CDR3aa: CASSMGQLYEKLFF
CDR3nt: TGTGCCAGTAGTATGGGACAGCTCTATGAAAAACTGTTTTTT

v_gene: TRBV21-1
len: 11
abundance: few
j_gene: TRBJ2-7
d_gene: .
CDR3aa: CASSNAYEQYF
CDR3nt: TGTGCCAGCAGCAACGCCTACGAGCAGTACTTC

v_gene: TRBV5-4
len: 15
abundance: few
j_gene: TRBJ2-2
d_gene: TRBD1
CDR3aa: CASSQGQMGTGELFF
CDR3nt: TGTGCCAGCAGCCAGGGACAGATGGGCACCGGGGAGCTGTTTTTT

v_gene: TRBV7-9
len: 15
abundance: .
j_gene: TRBJ1-5
d_gene: .
CDR3aa: CASSSLLGGNQPQHF
CDR3nt: TGTGCCAGCAGCTCTCTATTAGGAGGGAATCAGCCCCAGCATTTT

v_gene: TRBV19
len: 14
abundance: .
j_gene: TRBJ2-2
d_gene: TRBD1
CDR3aa: CATSGTGYTGELFF
CDR3nt: TGTGCCACCTCCGGGACAGGGTATACCGGGGAGCTGTTTTTT

v_gene: TRBV10-2
len: 16
abundance: .
j_gene: TRBJ2-5
d_gene: TRBD2
CDR3aa: CASRTSGGPYQETQYF
CDR3nt: TGCGCCAGCAGGACTAGCGGGGGACCGTACCAAGAGACCCAGTACTTC

v_gene: TRBV7-2
len: 14
abundance: .
j_gene: TRBJ2-3
d_gene: TRBD2
CDR3aa: CASETGGVTDTQYF
CDR3nt: TGTGCCAGCGAGACCGGGGGGGTCACAGATACGCAGTATTTT

v_gene: TRBV7-2
len: 14
abundance: .
j_gene: TRBJ2-5
d_gene: .
CDR3aa: CASSLGAGEETQYF
CDR3nt: TGTGCCAGCAGCTTAGGTGCCGGAGAAGAGACCCAGTACTTC

v_gene: TRBV7-2
len: 14
abundance: once
j_gene: TRBJ1-2
d_gene: .
CDR3aa: CASSLEVAGKALTF
CDR3nt: TGTGCCAGCAGCTTAGAGGTTGCAGGAAAGGCCCTCACCTTC

v_gene: TRBV30
len: 14
abundance: .
j_gene: TRBJ1-4
d_gene: .
CDR3aa: CASRQTGRFEKLFF
CDR3nt: TGTGCCTCCCGGCAAACAGGGCGGTTTGAAAAACTGTTTTTT

v_gene: TRBV14
len: 19
abundance: few
j_gene: TRBJ2-3
d_gene: TRBD2
CDR3aa: CASSQDRVSGGLVDVTQYF
CDR3nt: TGTGCCAGCAGCCAAGATCGGGTTAGCGGGGGATTAGTCGACGTTACGCAGTATTTT